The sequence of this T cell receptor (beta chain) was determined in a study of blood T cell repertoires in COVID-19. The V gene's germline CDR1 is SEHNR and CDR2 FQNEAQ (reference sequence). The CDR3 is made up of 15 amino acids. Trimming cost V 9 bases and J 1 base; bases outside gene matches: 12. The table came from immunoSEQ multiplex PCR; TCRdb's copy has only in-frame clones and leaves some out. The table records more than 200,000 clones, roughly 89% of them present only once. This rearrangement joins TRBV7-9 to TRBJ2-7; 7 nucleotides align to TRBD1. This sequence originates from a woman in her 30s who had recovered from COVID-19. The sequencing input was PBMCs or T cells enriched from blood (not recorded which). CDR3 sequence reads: CASGQDFPLSYEQYF. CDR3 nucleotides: TGTGCCAGTGGACAGGACTTTCCATTATCCTACGAGCAGTACTTC.